These 18 T cell receptor beta chains originate from one sample sequenced in a study of patients and donors after allogeneic stem cell transplantation. TCRdb re-called the RT-PCR reads through MiXCR, storing one row per CDR3 protein. Of 410,000 or so distinct CDR3 sequences listed, about a sixth are singletons. Sequencing was performed on blood, either unsorted or a sorted T cell fraction (not recorded which). These receptors were obtained from a human donor who was either an allogeneic HSCT recipient or a stem cell or donor lymphocyte infusion donor (not recorded which). It is not recorded whose cells these are; they may come from a transplant donor.

This clonotype was seen at least ten times. The chain uses TRBV10-3 and TRBJ2-7, with TRBD1 identical over 8 bases. Germline lookup yields CDR1 ENHRY and CDR2 SYGVKD. V was clipped by 3 bases and J by 2 bases; unmatched bases: 6. The CDR3 runs 15 residues. The CDR3 region is CAISDGQGAPYEQYF. CDR3 coding DNA: TGTGCCATCAGTGATGGTCAGGGGGCCCCCTACGAGCAGTACTTC.

This clonotype was observed a handful of times. The chain has TRBV7-9 and TRBJ2-7, with 8 bases matching TRBD1. The CDR3 is made up of 14 amino acids. The V segment lost 0 bases and the J segment 7 bases; nucleotides outside the gene matches: 5. The germline gives CDR1 SEHNR, CDR2 FQNEAQ (reference sequence). The CDR3 loop reads CASSLARGPGEQYF. DNA of the CDR3: TGTGCCAGCAGCTTAGCCAGGGGGCCAGGGGAGCAGTACTTC.

This clonotype turned up a few times. The chain couples TRBV7-8 to TRBJ2-1; 13 bases align to TRBD2. J gave up 7 bases and V 0 bases, and 9 bases lay outside the gene matches. The CDR3 totals 18 residues. Germline V gives CDR1 SGHVS, CDR2 FQNEAQ. The CDR3 nucleotides read TGTGCCAGCAGCTTAGCACTAGCGGGAGGGGTTCTAAGGAATGAGCAGTTCTTC. It is translated as CASSLALAGGVLRNEQFF.

In its sample, this clonotype was seen a few times. The rearrangement uses TRBV7-9 and TRBJ2-1; 10 positions match TRBD1. The CDR3 is made up of 15 amino acids. From germline, CDR1 is SEHNR and CDR2 FQNEAQ (reference sequence). Germline trimming cut 0 bases from V and 9 bases from J; bases unmatched to any gene: 5. The CDR3 spells CASSLAGTGVGEQFF. CDR3 bases: TGTGCCAGCAGCTTAGCCGGGACAGGGGTGGGTGAGCAGTTCTTC.

This clonotype showed up just a few times. V and J are TRBV10-3 and TRBJ2-7, with D hard to call. The germline V gene encodes CDR1 ENHRY and CDR2 SYGVKD. Between the trimmed V and J ends, which lost 2 bases and 2 bases, there was a span of 10 bases. The CDR3 spans 14 residues. Here the CDR3 reads CAISEIGYPYEQYF. CDR3 DNA sequence: TGTGCCATCAGTGAGATCGGATACCCCTACGAGCAGTACTTC.

This clonotype has only a few counts. V and J are TRBV7-2 and TRBJ1-5; TRBD1 matches at 7 bases. The CDR3 runs 15 residues. The germline gives CDR1 SGHTA, CDR2 FQGNSA. V was pared by 6 bases and J by 2 bases, with 7 bases of the junction left unmatched. CDR3 loop: CASRPRQGGNQPQHF. The CDR3, as DNA: TGTGCCAGCAGACCCCGACAGGGCGGCAATCAGCCCCAGCATTTT.

This clonotype was counted between two and nine times. V is TRBV10-3 and J is TRBJ2-2; D possibly corresponds to TRBD2 (6 bases). The germline gives CDR1 ENHRY, CDR2 SYGVKD. Trimming stripped 3 bases from V and 0 bases from J, with 14 bases between. This CDR3 is 17 amino acids long. CDR3 amino acids: CAISEGRRLANTGELFF. DNA of the CDR3: TGTGCCATCAGTGAAGGACGGCGACTAGCGAACACCGGGGAGCTGTTTTTT.

This clonotype was counted a few times. The gene calls are TRBV20-1 and TRBJ2-7; 7 bases align to TRBD2. The V segment lost 1 base and the J segment 3 bases; nucleotides outside the gene matches: 9. The CDR3 runs to 15 residues. Germline lookup yields CDR1 DFQATT and CDR2 SNEGSKA (reference sequence). CDR3 sequence (DNA): TGCAGTGCTAGAGTGCTAGCGGAGCACTACTACGAGCAGTACTTC. This codes for CSARVLAEHYYEQYF.

The chain uses TRBV4-2 and TRBJ2-5; tentatively, D is TRBD2 (5 bases). V lost 1 base to trimming and J lost 2 bases, with 17 bases between them. Germline CDR1 reads LGHNA; CDR2 reads YNFKEQ. CDR3 length: 17 residues. CDR3 loop: CASSQVDKGVAQETQYF. The CDR3 DNA reads TGTGCCAGCAGCCAAGTCGATAAGGGAGTTGCGCAAGAGACCCAGTACTTC.

This clonotype has a handful of counts. This sequence joins TRBV6-5 and TRBJ1-1, with D maybe TRBD1 (6 bases). Germline lookup yields CDR1 MNHEY and CDR2 SVGAGI. The CDR3 length is 15 residues. Trimming removed 0 bases from V and 6 bases from J, with 14 bases in between. CDR3 in DNA: TGTGCCAGCAGTTACTCATTCAGGGGCGCACCTGAAGCTTTCTTT. Residues: CASSYSFRGAPEAFF.

This clonotype was counted a single time. The genes are TRBV20-1 and TRBJ2-7; D perhaps matches TRBD2 (5 bases). The germline V gene has CDR1 DFQATT and CDR2 SNEGSKA (reference sequence). The CDR3 contains 14 residues. The germline V and J ends were trimmed by 3 bases and 0 bases, with 12 bases remaining between them. The CDR3 loop is CSARSGEVSYEQYF. DNA for the CDR3: TGCAGTGCTAGGAGCGGTGAGGTCTCCTACGAGCAGTACTTC.

DNA of the CDR3: TGCGCCAGCAGCCCTACTCCGGGACTACTGAGCAATGAGCAGTTCTTC. Translated, it gives CASSPTPGLLSNEQFF. The chain uses TRBV5-1 and TRBJ2-1; 7 bases are shared with TRBD2. The CDR3 covers 16 residues. The germline V gene encodes CDR1 SGHRS and CDR2 YFSETQ. The J segment lost 6 bases and the V segment lost 4 bases, leaving 13 bases of the junction unmatched.

This clonotype was detected many times. The chain employs TRBV20-1 and TRBJ2-3, with 12 bases aligning to TRBD2. Looked up from germline, CDR1 is DFQATT and CDR2 is SNEGSKA (reference sequence). The V segment lost 2 bases and the J segment 7 bases; nucleotides outside the gene matches: 7. There are 15 residues in the CDR3. The CDR3 DNA follows: TGCAGTGCTAGAACCAGGACTAGCGGGGATAATACGCAGTATTTT. Protein sequence: CSARTRTSGDNTQYF.

The CDR3, as DNA: TGTGCCAGCAGCTTTACCTCTAATGAAAAACTGTTTTTT. Its translation: CASSFTSNEKLFF. The gene calls are TRBV7-9 and TRBJ1-4, with D hard to call. V lost 3 bases, J lost 3 bases, and 5 bases lay in between. Germline assignment: CDR1 SEHNR and CDR2 FQNEAQ (reference sequence). This CDR3 spans 13 amino acids.

A few counts support this clonotype. V is TRBV18 and J is TRBJ1-1, with no clear D. The length of the CDR3 is 15 residues. Trimming cost V 1 base and J 2 bases, with 11 bases left between them. Germline CDR1 and CDR2: KGHSH and LQKENI. CDR3 residues: CASSPRANLNTEAFF. The CDR3 DNA reads TGTGCCAGCTCACCACGGGCTAACCTAAACACTGAAGCTTTCTTT.

This chain joins TRBV15 and TRBJ2-7; D is perhaps TRBD1 (6 bases). CDR3 length equals 14 residues. Germline CDR1 LNHNV, CDR2 YYDKDF (reference sequence). The V and J ends lost 0 bases and 4 bases respectively, with 10 bases between them. CDR3 DNA: TGTGCCACCAGCAGAGATGGACAGATTTACGAGCAGTACTTC. Translated, it gives CATSRDGQIYEQYF.

This clonotype was picked up many times. The rearrangement uses TRBV20-1 and TRBJ1-1, with 7 nucleotides matching TRBD1. After removal of 2 bases from V and 5 bases from J, the junction contained 5 bases not matched to a gene. The CDR3 totals 13 residues. Germline V gives CDR1 DFQATT, CDR2 SNEGSKA (reference sequence). CDR3 sequence reads: CSARQGGATEAFF. In DNA form, the CDR3 reads TGCAGTGCTAGACAGGGGGGGGCTACTGAAGCTTTCTTT.

The chain couples TRBV21-1 to TRBJ1-3; the DNA was not compared with TRBD1, the D call given in the table. TRBV21-1 represents a pseudogene. The CDR3 is 16 residues long. CDR3 in DNA: TGTGCCAGCAGCAGCCCAGACAGGCACTCTGGAAACACCATATATTTT. Protein product: CASSSPDRHSGNTIYF.